The TCR beta chain under discussion was sequenced for a study of blood T cell repertoires in COVID-19. In the study overall: In each case, the material was cDNA or gDNA derived from T cells, B-cell-depleted T cells, or PBMCs.

The assay was immunoSEQ multiplex PCR, and TCRdb's table has in-frame clones only and misses some. In the table there are 55,000 to 65,000 clones, 75% to 90% of which are singletons. The ends lost 4 bases at V and 2 bases at J; junction bases unmatched: 9. This CDR3 comprises 19 residues. Germline V CDR1 and CDR2: MGHRA, YSYEKL. The J gene is TRBJ2-3, the V gene TRBV4-1; TRBD2 agrees at 16 bases. The sequenced sample consisted of peripheral blood. This receptor was identified in a human donor with acute or convalescent COVID-19. The donor label of this sample is uncertain. CDR3 DNA sequence: TGCGCCAGCAGCCCCGGGACTAGCGGGAGGGCCTACTACACAGATACGCAGTATTTT. Protein product: CASSPGTSGRAYYTDTQYF.